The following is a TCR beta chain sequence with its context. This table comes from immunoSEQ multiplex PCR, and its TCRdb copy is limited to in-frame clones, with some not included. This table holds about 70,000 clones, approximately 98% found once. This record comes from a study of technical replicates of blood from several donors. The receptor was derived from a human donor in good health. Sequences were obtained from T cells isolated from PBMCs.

The CDR3 region is CASKYVAGTNEQFF. As DNA, the CDR3 is TGTGCCAGCAAGTATGTGGCGGGAACAAATGAGCAGTTCTTC. The chain employs TRBV27 and TRBJ2-1, with a possible D match to TRBD2 (6 bases). This CDR3 has 14 amino acids. Trimming shortened V by 7 bases and J by 7 bases, and 17 bases separated the two germline ends. Germline V CDR1 and CDR2: MNHEY, SMNVEV (reference sequence).